These 13 T cell receptor beta chains came from one sample sequenced in a study of CD8 T cells in Susac syndrome. Reverse transcription used roughly 0.45 to 1 ug RNA and random hexamers. TCRdb independently ran MiXCR on the immunoSEQ multiplex PCR reads; one entry per CDR3 protein. The sample has about 280,000 distinct CDR3 sequences, 70% to 90% seen once. Sequencing was done on a sample of CD8+ T cells from PBMCs. The receptors originated from a human donor with multiple sclerosis.

The V and J genes are TRBV7-9 and TRBJ1-1; no definite D call. V lost 5 bases to trimming and J lost 0 bases, with 13 bases between them. CDR3 size: 15 residues. Germline assignment: CDR1 SEHNR and CDR2 FQNEAQ (reference sequence). CDR3 amino acids: CASSIRSGMNTEAFF. Written as DNA, the CDR3 is TGTGCCAGCAGCATACGGTCAGGTATGAACACTGAAGCTTTCTTT. Filled out from reference TRBV7-9 and TRBJ1-1, the complete variable domain reads DTGVSQNPRHKITKRGQNVTFRCDPISEHNRLYWYRQTLGQGPEFLTYFQNEAQLEKSRLLSDRFSAERPKGSFSTLEIQRTEQGDSAMYLCASSIRSGMNTEAFFGQGTRLTVV.

This chain connects TRBV28 to TRBJ2-4; 7 bases agree with TRBD2. The CDR3 contains 14 residues. V shed 3 bases, J shed 8 bases, and the junction held 7 bases outside the gene matches. Germline V gives CDR1 MDHEN, CDR2 SYDVKM. The CDR3 DNA sequence: TGTGCCAGCAGTTTCCCCGGGGAGGGAGACATTCAGTACTTC. Amino acids: CASSFPGEGDIQYF. Full variable domain (remainder filled in from reference TRBV28 and TRBJ2-4): DVKVTQSSRYLVKRTGEKVFLECVQDMDHENMFWYRQDPGLGLRLIYFSYDVKMKEKGDIPEGYSVSREKKERFSLILESASTNQTSMYLCASSFPGEGDIQYFGAGTRLSVL.

This chain joins TRBV7-3 and TRBJ2-1; TRBD2 aligns across 9 bases. The ends lost 5 bases at V and 8 bases at J; junction bases unmatched: 7. There are 14 residues in the CDR3. Germline V CDR1 and CDR2: SGHTA, FQGTGA. CDR3 DNA: TGTGCCAGCAGCCAAGGCGGGAGGGCTCATGAGCAGTTCTTC. Translated, it gives CASSQGGRAHEQFF.

This clonotype was detected a few times. The chain has TRBV7-9 and TRBJ1-2; tentative D call: TRBD1 (6 bases). The V gene lost 5 bases and the J gene lost 1 base, with 14 bases spanning the gap. CDR3 length: 15 amino acids. Looked up from germline, CDR1 is SEHNR and CDR2 is FQNEAQ (reference sequence). CDR3 bases: TGTGCCAGCAGCCAAAGGACAGTTAGTAACTATGGCTACACCTTC. This sequence encodes CASSQRTVSNYGYTF. Using reference TRBV7-9 and TRBJ1-2 for the parts outside the CDR3, the full variable domain is DTGVSQNPRHKITKRGQNVTFRCDPISEHNRLYWYRQTLGQGPEFLTYFQNEAQLEKSRLLSDRFSAERPKGSFSTLEIQRTEQGDSAMYLCASSQRTVSNYGYTFGSGTRLTVV.

This sequence joins TRBV4-1 and TRBJ2-7, with TRBD2 identical over 7 bases. Germline-derived CDR1 and CDR2 are MGHRA and YSYEKL. The CDR3 consists of 17 residues. Losses at the gene ends were 0 bases for V and 3 bases for J; bases not matched to a gene: 11. CDR3 sequence reads: CASSQDHASGKIYEQYF. CDR3 nucleotide sequence: TGCGCCAGCAGCCAAGATCACGCAAGCGGGAAAATCTACGAGCAGTACTTC.

The chain uses TRBV9 and TRBJ2-7, with D perhaps matching TRBD1 (6 bases). The CDR3 sequence is 13 residues long. CDR1 and CDR2 from the germline V gene are SGDLS and YYNGEE. V dropped 4 bases and J dropped 3 bases, with 11 bases sitting between them. For the CDR3, the DNA is TGTGCCAGCAGCATGGACAGTTTCTACGAGCAGTACTTC. This codes for CASSMDSFYEQYF.

This clonotype was seen a handful of times. The J gene is TRBJ2-7, the V gene TRBV2, with D unresolved. Deletions cut 8 bases from V and 6 bases from J, with 8 bases between. The CDR3 is 10 amino acids. Germline loops: CDR1 SNHLY, CDR2 FYNNEI. CDR3 residues: CASLGREQYF. CDR3 bases: TGTGCCAGCCTTGGACGCGAGCAGTACTTC.

The genes are TRBV5-6 and TRBJ2-1; D is possibly TRBD2 (5 bases). V lost 2 bases, J lost 9 bases, and 9 bases lay in between. Per germline, CDR1 SGHDT and CDR2 YYEEEE. There are 12 residues in the CDR3. CDR3 amino acids: CASSFVRGEQFF. The DNA for the CDR3 is TGTGCCAGCAGCTTTGTCCGGGGTGAGCAGTTCTTC.

CDR3 coding DNA: TGTGCCAGCAGCTCCCCTTTAGGGTTTAATACGCAGTATTTT. It encodes CASSSPLGFNTQYF. The V gene is TRBV7-9, the J gene TRBJ2-3; no clear D. The CDR3 is 14 amino acids. V shed 4 bases and J shed 7 bases, with 15 bases lying between them. CDR1 is SEHNR, CDR2 FQNEAQ, per germline (reference sequence).

This chain connects TRBV9 to TRBJ2-1; D gene ambiguous. Per the germline V gene, CDR1 is SGDLS and CDR2 is YYNGEE. This CDR3 has 14 amino acids. Trimming took off 0 bases at V and 0 bases at J, with 4 bases between the two ends. The CDR3 spells CASSVADSYNEQFF. The CDR3 nucleotides are TGTGCCAGCAGCGTAGCGGACTCCTACAATGAGCAGTTCTTC.

The V and J genes are TRBV5-4 and TRBJ2-5, with D possibly matching TRBD1 (6 bases). Per germline, CDR1 SGHNT and CDR2 YYREEE (reference sequence). The CDR3 length is 16 residues. V lost 3 bases to trimming and J lost 0 bases, with 15 bases between them. The CDR3, as DNA: TGTGCCAGCAGCTACCCAGGGGAGAGGTACCAAGAGACCCAGTACTTC. Translated, it gives CASSYPGERYQETQYF.

This chain links TRBV4-1 with TRBJ2-3; TRBD1 matches at 10 bases. V was pared by 1 base and J by 5 bases, with 0 bases of the junction left unmatched. Germline CDR1 and CDR2: MGHRA and YSYEKL. This CDR3 has 14 residues. CDR3 in amino acids: CASSQGTGGDTQYF. As DNA, the CDR3 is TGCGCCAGCAGCCAAGGGACAGGGGGAGATACGCAGTATTTT.

The chain couples TRBV4-1 to TRBJ2-7, with 11 bases identical to TRBD2. The V gene's germline CDR1 is MGHRA and CDR2 YSYEKL. The CDR3 contains 17 residues. V shed 3 bases and J 2 bases; nucleotides not matched to a gene: 9. The CDR3 spells CASSQGISSGRPYEQYF. The CDR3 bases are TGCGCCAGCAGCCAGGGGATTTCTAGCGGGAGGCCCTACGAGCAGTACTTC.